Listed below are T cell receptor beta chains from one sample, sequenced in a study of blood T cell repertoires in COVID-19. Clones were sequenced by immunoSEQ multiplex PCR, and TCRdb holds only the in-frame ones, with some missing. The table includes 60,000 to 65,000 clones, roughly 82% detected once. The sequencing input was peripheral blood. The origin of the receptors is a woman aged 55-69 years with acute or convalescent COVID-19. Both conserved end residues are part of each CDR3.

CASKGGDSPLHF	TRBJ1-6	TRBV27
CASSQPGQNTEAFF	TRBJ1-1	TRBV5-4
CASSSPGTDVETQYF	TRBJ2-5	TRBV19
CASSLALADNEQFF	TRBJ2-1	TRBV5-1
CSVTRILAQNTGELFF	TRBJ2-2	TRBV29-1
CASSRDTSTDTQYF	TRBJ2-3	TRBV5-1
CASSMTGGGNQPQHF	TRBJ1-5	TRBV19
CASSLAVVRAEAFF	TRBJ1-1	TRBV5-1
CASSFDRSNYGYTF	TRBJ1-2	TRBV7-3
CASTKGGGTYTQYF	TRBJ2-3	TRBV19
CASSQGSGQGTYEQYF	TRBJ2-7	TRBV4-1